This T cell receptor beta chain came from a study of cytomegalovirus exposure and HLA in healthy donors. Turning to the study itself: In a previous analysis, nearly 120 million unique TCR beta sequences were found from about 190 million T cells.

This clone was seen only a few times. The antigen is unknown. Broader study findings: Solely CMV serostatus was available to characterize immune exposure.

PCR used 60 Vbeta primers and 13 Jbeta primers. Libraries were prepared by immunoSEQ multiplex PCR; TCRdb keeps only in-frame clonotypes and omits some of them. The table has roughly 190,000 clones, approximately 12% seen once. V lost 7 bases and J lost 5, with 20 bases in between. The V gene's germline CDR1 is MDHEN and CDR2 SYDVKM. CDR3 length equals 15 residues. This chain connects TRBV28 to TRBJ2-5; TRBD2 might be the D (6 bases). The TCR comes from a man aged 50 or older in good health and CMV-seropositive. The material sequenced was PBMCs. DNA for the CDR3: TGTGCCAGCACCCTAGGAAAGCGGGCCCGGGAGACCCAGTACTTC. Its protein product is CASTLGKRARETQYF.